Sequencing of this T cell receptor beta chain was carried out in a study of blood T cells in healthy people across ages. Using a J-beta primer mix together with a sample-barcoded 5' primer, a second PCR was run for roughly 7 to 11 cycles. Each CDR3 protein is one row after TCRdb ran MiXCR on the 5' RACE reads. This sample has just under 750,000 distinct CDR3 sequences, with about a fifth found just once. J was trimmed by 14 bases and V by 1 base; bases with no gene match: 4. Germline V gene data show CDR1 as SNHLY and CDR2 as FYNNEI. CDR3 size: 12 residues. In this sample, this clonotype turned up a few times.

Material for sequencing was blood. The clonotype originates from a man between 65 and 80 years old in good health. This chain uses TRBV2 with TRBJ2-5, with 10 bases identical to TRBD1. In DNA form, the CDR3 reads TGTGCCAGCAGTGAAGTACGGGACAGGGGCTACTTC. It is translated as CASSEVRDRGYF. Together with reference TRBV2 and TRBJ2-5, the CDR3 gives the full variable domain: EPEVTQTPSHQVTQMGQEVILRCVPISNHLYFYWYRQILGQKVEFLVSFYNNEISEKSEIFDDQFSVERPDGSNFTLKIRSTKLEDSAMYFCASSEVRDRGYFGPGTRLLVL.